Below, 5 T cell receptor beta chains from the same sample are listed, as sequenced in a study of CDR3 diversity in severe acne. TCRdb recomputed calls from the PCR reads with MiXCR, one row per CDR3 protein. The sample yields about 84,000 distinct CDR3 sequences, around 49% seen once. What was sequenced was blood. These receptors all stem from a male donor in good health, without acne.

This chain joins TRBV7-9 and TRBJ1-1; 8 bases are a match to TRBD1. V trimming: 5 bases; J trimming: 4 bases; junction bases outside the gene matches: 6. Per germline, CDR1 SEHNR and CDR2 FQNEAQ (reference sequence). This CDR3 is built from 14 residues. This chain's CDR3 is CASSQTGEGTEAFF. CDR3 DNA sequence: TGTGCCAGCAGCCAGACAGGGGAGGGCACTGAAGCTTTCTTT. The full variable domain, rest sourced from reference TRBV7-9 and TRBJ1-1, is DTGVSQNPRHKITKRGQNVTFRCDPISEHNRLYWYRQTLGQGPEFLTYFQNEAQLEKSRLLSDRFSAERPKGSFSTLEIQRTEQGDSAMYLCASSQTGEGTEAFFGQGTRLTVV.

This clonotype was recorded only once. Sequence at one end of the junction differs from germline and may be a read error. The chain links TRBV10-2 to TRBJ1-3; D unresolved. The germline V gene encodes CDR1 WSHSY and CDR2 SAAADI. The CDR3 loop spans 17 amino acids. The CDR3 coding sequence is TGCGCCGGCAGCGAGTCGCCACAGACACTTGCTGGAAACACCATATATTTT. It codes for CAGSESPQTLAGNTIYF.

The rearrangement links TRBV29-1 to TRBJ1-3, with a tentative D call TRBD1 (5 bases). Germline V gene lookup returns CDR1 SQVTM and CDR2 ANQGSEA. This CDR3 spans 13 amino acids. Trimming left V 4 bases short and J 2 bases short, with 9 bases between. CDR3 nucleotide sequence: TGCAGCGTTGTAGGGGCCACTGGAAACACCATATATTTT. Its protein product is CSVVGATGNTIYF.

The rearrangement uses TRBV6-5 and TRBJ2-7, with D possibly being TRBD1 or TRBD2 (5 bases each). This CDR3 is built from 15 residues. Germline CDR1 and CDR2: MNHEY and SVGAGI. The ends were cut back, 0 bases at V and 2 bases at J, with 11 bases in the middle. For the CDR3, the DNA is TGTGCCAGCAGTTACTCTCGGGACCTAACCTACGAGCAGTACTTC. Translated, it gives CASSYSRDLTYEQYF.

J is TRBJ2-1 and V is TRBV6-4; 13 bases fit TRBD2. Germline trimming cut 4 bases from V and 7 bases from J; bases unmatched to any gene: 4. The V gene's germline CDR1 is MRHNA and CDR2 SNTAGT. The CDR3 spans 15 residues. The CDR3 loop is CASSGGTSGANEQFF. In DNA, the CDR3 is TGTGCCAGCAGTGGCGGGACTAGCGGGGCGAATGAGCAGTTCTTC.